These 27 T cell receptor beta chains were all obtained from the same sample, sequenced in a study of regulatory T cells in long-lasting Graves disease. CDR3-region Arm-PCR and iRepertoire HTBI primers produced the TCR beta libraries. A single record per CDR3 protein comes from TCRdb applying MiXCR to the multiplex PCR reads. The data hold fewer than 650,000 distinct CDR3 sequences, with around 16% observed a single time. The time point denotes: newly diagnosed GD, antithyroid drugs for less than 3 months. The TCR library used RNA extracted from PBMCs. This same sample was also taken into another study, of T cells in Graves' hyperthyroidism and ophthalmopathy.

Here the sequenced sample was peripheral blood mononuclear cells (PBMCs), taken at new diagnosis, from a patient treated with antithyroid drugs. All receptors derive from a young man with Graves disease.

DNA of the CDR3: TGTGCCAGTAGTATTGGGCCAGGGGGTGCTGTGGCACTGTCAAATGAGCAGTTCTTC. Translation gives CASSIGPGGAVALSNEQFF. The rearrangement joins TRBV19 to TRBJ2-1; 7 nucleotides line up with TRBD1. The ends lost 3 bases at V and 7 bases at J; junction bases unmatched: 21. The CDR3 extends over 19 amino acids. Per germline, CDR1 LNHDA and CDR2 SQIVND (reference sequence).

This clonotype has at least ten counts. The chain carries TRBV12-5 and TRBJ2-1, with D possibly matching TRBD2 (7 bases). The CDR3 runs 20 residues. Trimming removed 2 bases from V and 6 bases from J, with 29 bases in between. Germline V gene sequence: CDR1 LGHNT, CDR2 FRNRAP. The CDR3 nucleotides are TGTGCTAGTGGTTTGAGCAGGGGTCTCGGCGCGGGAGCCTCCCTCAATGAGCAGTTCTTC. Its translation: CASGLSRGLGAGASLNEQFF.

The rearrangement links TRBV10-3 to TRBJ2-5; the D call may be TRBD1 or TRBD2 (5 bases each). V was trimmed by 4 bases and J by 5 bases, leaving 14 bases between them. Germline-derived CDR1 and CDR2 are ENHRY and SYGVKD. The CDR3 runs 14 residues. CDR3: CAISGDGTGETQYF. CDR3 nucleotide sequence: TGTGCCATCAGTGGCGACGGGACCGGCGAGACCCAGTACTTC.

Ten or more counts support this clonotype. The rearrangement joins TRBV30 to TRBJ2-4; possible D gene TRBD1, 5 bases. V was pared by 4 bases and J by 0 bases, with 7 bases between. CDR1 is GTSNPN, CDR2 SVGIG, per germline (reference sequence). This CDR3 is 13 amino acids long. This chain's CDR3 is CAWTGLAKNIQYF. CDR3 in DNA: TGTGCCTGGACAGGGTTAGCCAAAAACATTCAGTACTTC.

Only a few counts were recorded for this clonotype. The rearrangement joins TRBV20-1 to TRBJ1-5, with 11 nucleotides matching TRBD1. CDR3 length equals 18 residues. Germline trimming cut 0 bases from V and 3 bases from J; bases unmatched to any gene: 10. In germline, CDR1 is DFQATT, CDR2 SNEGSKA (reference sequence). The CDR3 DNA is TGCAGTGCTAGAGATCACGGACAGGGGGCTTATTCCAATCAGCCCCAGCATTTT. Translating gives CSARDHGQGAYSNQPQHF.

This clonotype has just a few counts. The CDR3 sequence: CASSLLVLAAFSPRGNEQFF. Written as DNA, the CDR3 is TGTGCCAGCAGCTTACTAGTACTAGCGGCGTTTTCACCTAGGGGCAATGAGCAGTTCTTC. V and J are TRBV7-3 and TRBJ2-1; 8 bases map to TRBD2. The CDR3 runs 20 residues. In germline, CDR1 is SGHTA, CDR2 FQGTGA. V dropped 2 bases and J dropped 6; count of bases not matched to a gene: 21.

This clonotype appeared many times. This chain joins TRBV27 and TRBJ2-3, with 7 bases matching TRBD2. V was clipped by 6 bases and J by 8 bases; unmatched bases: 17. The CDR3 has 16 amino acids. The germline gives CDR1 MNHEY, CDR2 SMNVEV (reference sequence). Written as DNA, the CDR3 is TGTGCCAGCAGAGCCCTCCTCACGGGCGGGGGAGGTACGCAGTATTTT. It specifies CASRALLTGGGGTQYF.

The rearrangement links TRBV2 to TRBJ2-1; the match to TRBD1 covers 7 bases. This CDR3 is built from 16 residues. The J segment lost 7 bases and the V segment lost 6 bases, leaving 15 bases of the junction unmatched. The germline V gene has CDR1 SNHLY and CDR2 FYNNEI. CDR3 amino acids: CASSLEGRGIDNEQFF. The DNA of the CDR3 is TGTGCCAGCAGCTTAGAGGGCAGGGGGATAGATAATGAGCAGTTCTTC.

This clonotype appeared many times. V is TRBV12-3 or TRBV12-4 and J is TRBJ2-4, with TRBD1 identical over 7 bases. V was pared by 6 bases and J by 8 bases, with 10 bases of the junction left unmatched. The CDR3 extends over 14 amino acids. CDR3: CASSWDSSWDIQYF. The CDR3 DNA sequence: TGTGCCAGCAGCTGGGACAGCTCGTGGGACATTCAGTACTTC.

This clonotype was observed a few times. The gene calls are TRBV15 and TRBJ2-3, with a possible D match to TRBD2 (6 bases). The CDR3 is made up of 17 amino acids. V gave up 3 bases and J gave up 2 bases, with 18 bases separating them. In germline, CDR1 is LNHNV, CDR2 YYDKDF (reference sequence). Here the CDR3 reads CATSRAKRVTVTDTQYF. The CDR3 DNA reads as TGTGCCACCAGCAGGGCGAAGCGGGTTACCGTCACAGATACGCAGTATTTT.

The table lists this clonotype with many counts. The chain links TRBV28 to TRBJ2-2; maybe TRBD1 (5 bases). Trimming removed 5 bases at V and 1 base at J, with 11 bases between. CDR1 and CDR2 from the germline V gene are MDHEN and SYDVKM. The CDR3 totals 15 residues. The CDR3 here is CASSTRQKNTGELFF. CDR3 sequence (DNA): TGTGCCAGCAGTACCCGACAGAAGAACACCGGGGAGCTGTTTTTT. Filled out from reference TRBV28 and TRBJ2-2, the complete variable domain reads DVKVTQSSRYLVKRTGEKVFLECVQDMDHENMFWYRQDPGLGLRLIYFSYDVKMKEKGDIPEGYSVSREKKERFSLILESASTNQTSMYLCASSTRQKNTGELFFGEGSRLTVL.

This clonotype was counted a few times. V and J are TRBV7-9 and TRBJ2-3, with 8 bases lining up with TRBD2. This CDR3 spans 17 amino acids. Germline CDR1 SEHNR, CDR2 FQNEAQ (reference sequence). The V gene end was trimmed by 0 bases and the J gene end by 2 bases; junction bases not matched to a gene: 7. CDR3 region: CASSLASLAGYTDTQYF. The DNA for the CDR3 is TGTGCCAGCAGCTTAGCATCGCTAGCGGGCTACACAGATACGCAGTATTTT.

The genes are TRBV30 and TRBJ1-4; a weak D match, TRBD1 (5 bases). V shed 3 bases and J shed 8 bases, with 16 bases lying between them. The CDR3 length is 14 residues. The germline CDR1 and CDR2 sequences are GTSNPN and SVGIG (reference sequence). The CDR3 DNA sequence: TGTGCCTGGAGGGGACGGGGGGTAGCCGAAAAACTGTTTTTT. Its translation is CAWRGRGVAEKLFF.

The chain combines TRBV10-3 with TRBJ2-6; D remains unclear. The V and J ends lost 2 bases and 1 base respectively, with 15 bases between them. The CDR3 extends over 18 amino acids. The V gene's germline CDR1 is ENHRY and CDR2 SYGVKD. In DNA, the CDR3 is TGTGCCATCAGTGAGGGAAGTTTAGCCTTATCTGGGGCCAACGTCCTGACTTTC. Protein product: CAISEGSLALSGANVLTF.

The rearrangement joins TRBV5-1 to TRBJ1-4; D remains unclear. Trimming left V 0 bases short and J 4 bases short, with 7 bases between. Per the germline V gene, CDR1 is SGHRS and CDR2 is YFSETQ. CDR3 size: 14 residues. The CDR3 sequence is CASSLVASNEKLFF. The CDR3 bases are TGCGCCAGCAGCTTGGTGGCAAGTAATGAAAAACTGTTTTTT.

The chain has TRBV20-1 and TRBJ2-7, with D hard to call. Trimming left V 4 bases short and J 2 bases short, with 18 bases between. The CDR3 is made up of 15 amino acids. Germline V lookup: CDR1 DFQATT, CDR2 SNEGSKA (reference sequence). The CDR3 sequence is CSAKDHLLTTYEQYF. The DNA for the CDR3 is TGCAGTGCTAAAGATCACCTGCTTACTACCTACGAGCAGTACTTC.

V is TRBV10-2 and J is TRBJ1-1, with a weak D call TRBD1 (5 bases). The CDR3 has 16 amino acids. Germline CDR1 WSHSY, CDR2 SAAADI. The V gene lost 0 bases and the J gene lost 4 bases, with 15 bases spanning the gap. DNA for the CDR3: TGCGCCAGCAGTGAGTCAGGGGTAAGGGGTCCCACTGAAGCTTTCTTT. It encodes CASSESGVRGPTEAFF.

This clonotype was seen a handful of times. This chain connects TRBV20-1 to TRBJ2-3, with TRBD2 matching 8 bases. With V trimmed by 2 bases and J by 2 bases, 9 bases remained unmatched. CDR1 is DFQATT, CDR2 SNEGSKA, per germline (reference sequence). The CDR3 has 16 residues. The CDR3 loop is CSARRREAPFTDTQYF. The CDR3, as DNA: TGCAGTGCTAGACGGCGGGAGGCCCCCTTCACAGATACGCAGTATTTT.

This clonotype was recorded at least ten times. The chain carries TRBV5-5 and TRBJ2-3; D call uncertain. Trimming pared 0 bases from V and 4 bases from J, leaving 12 bases between. The CDR3 is made up of 15 amino acids. The V gene's germline CDR1 is SGHKS and CDR2 YYEKEE (reference sequence). CDR3 amino acids: CASSLASGRSDTQYF. The DNA of the CDR3 is TGTGCCAGCAGCTTGGCATCCGGACGGTCAGATACGCAGTATTTT.

This clonotype has just a few counts. The rearrangement links TRBV18 to TRBJ2-2; 7 positions agree with TRBD2. Germline CDR1 is KGHSH and CDR2 is LQKENI. The CDR3 has 15 residues. After removal of 4 bases from V and 4 bases from J, the junction contained 6 bases not matched to a gene. The CDR3 bases are TGTGCCAGCTCACTCAGGGAGGGAAGCACCGGGGAGCTGTTTTTT. It codes for CASSLREGSTGELFF.

This clonotype was counted a few times. This chain links TRBV29-1 with TRBJ1-1; D gene ambiguous. Trimming took 7 bases from V and 6 from J, leaving 24 bases between them. CDR1 is SQVTM, CDR2 ANQGSEA, per germline. This CDR3 comprises 15 residues. The DNA of the CDR3 is TGCAGCGCTATCCTATGGAGGAGGGAGTTTTCTGAAGCTTTCTTT. Translating gives CSAILWRREFSEAFF.

This clonotype was detected only a few times. CDR3 protein: CASSSLAGGPYNEQFF. The CDR3 coding sequence is TGTGCCAGCAGCTCTTTAGCGGGAGGTCCCTACAATGAGCAGTTCTTC. The chain combines TRBV7-3 with TRBJ2-1, with 10 positions matching TRBD2. The CDR3 loop spans 16 amino acids. In germline, CDR1 is SGHTA, CDR2 FQGTGA. V shed 4 bases and J 2 bases; nucleotides not matched to a gene: 5.

The genes are TRBV5-1 and TRBJ2-5; D is possibly TRBD1 (6 bases). The germline CDR1 and CDR2 sequences are SGHRS and YFSETQ. The CDR3 contains 13 residues. Trimming cost V 6 bases and J 0 bases, with 9 bases left between them. This CDR3 is CASMRDNQETQYF. CDR3 nucleotide sequence: TGCGCCAGCATGAGGGACAACCAAGAGACCCAGTACTTC.

This clonotype appeared many times. The DNA of the CDR3 is TGTGCCAGCAGCTGGCAGTGGGCCACCGGGGAGCTGTTTTTT. Protein sequence: CASSWQWATGELFF. The V call is TRBV7-2, the J call TRBJ2-2; D remains unclear. Trimming pared 4 bases from V and 4 bases from J, leaving 10 bases between. The CDR3 covers 14 residues. Germline-derived CDR1 and CDR2 are SGHTA and FQGNSA.

This clonotype was observed at least ten times. The rearrangement joins TRBV5-4 to TRBJ1-1; no clear D. Germline V lookup: CDR1 SGHNT, CDR2 YYREEE (reference sequence). The CDR3 totals 15 residues. V lost 6 bases, J lost 3 bases, and 18 bases lay in between. The CDR3 nucleotides read TGTGCCAGCACCCCGGGGTCTTCCGTGCACACTGAAGCTTTCTTT. Amino acids: CASTPGSSVHTEAFF.

The chain couples TRBV20-1 to TRBJ1-5; unclear D gene. Germline lookup yields CDR1 DFQATT and CDR2 SNEGSKA (reference sequence). The CDR3 totals 14 residues. The V gene lost 5 bases and the J gene lost 1 base, with 12 bases spanning the gap. DNA for the CDR3: TGCAGTGCTTTCGAGACGGGGAGCAATCAGCCCCAGCATTTT. This encodes CSAFETGSNQPQHF.

This chain links TRBV28 with TRBJ2-7; D is perhaps TRBD1 (7 bases). The length of the CDR3 is 15 residues. Trimming shortened V by 7 bases and J by 6 bases, and 22 bases separated the two germline ends. Germline CDR1 MDHEN, CDR2 SYDVKM. The CDR3 spells CASNRVGQGGAEQYF. CDR3 coding DNA: TGTGCCAGCAACCGGGTGGGGCAGGGGGGAGCCGAGCAGTACTTC. The full variable domain, completed using reference TRBV28 and TRBJ2-7, is DVKVTQSSRYLVKRTGEKVFLECVQDMDHENMFWYRQDPGLGLRLIYFSYDVKMKEKGDIPEGYSVSREKKERFSLILESASTNQTSMYLCASNRVGQGGAEQYFGPGTRLTVT.